This entry lists 8 T cell receptor beta chains sequenced from one sample in a study of tumor-infiltrating lymphocytes in primary liver carcinoma. Extraction also yielded germline DNA, while blood RNA was obtained from unsorted whole blood. A primer in the constant region served to generate TCR beta cDNA from approximately 500 ng of total RNA. A slightly modified ARM-PCR protocol with three nested multiplex PCR rounds produced these TCR beta libraries. Running roughly 10 cycles apiece, the first two PCR rounds relied on TRBV1-TRBV30 forward primers together with a C-beta reverse primer. From the multiplex PCR reads, TCRdb called clonotypes with MiXCR, one entry per CDR3 protein. This table holds roughly 330,000 distinct CDR3 sequences, about two thirds found once. Sequencing was performed on peripheral blood. Source of these receptors: a man aged 40-49 years with primary liver carcinoma and hepatitis B virus infection.

Concerning this clonotype itself: A single base separates this from a much larger clone, so it may be a read error. The chain recombines TRBV6-5 with TRBJ2-1, with 12 positions matching TRBD2. CDR1 is MNHEY and CDR2 is SVGAGI in the germline V gene. The CDR3 consists of 14 residues. This chain's CDR3 is CASSWTSGNNGQFF. The CDR3 DNA is TGTGCCAGCAGCTGGACTAGCGGGAACAATGGGCAGTTCTTC.

In its sample, this clonotype was seen a few times. The junction departs from germline at one end; a sequencing error may be responsible. The V and J genes are TRBV12-3 or TRBV12-4 and TRBJ1-4; D is perhaps TRBD1 (5 bases). There are 13 residues in the CDR3. DNA for the CDR3: TGTGCCAGCAGTTTACTCCCTGGCGTTGGGGGGACTTTC. Translated, it gives CASSLLPGVGGTF.

Remarks on this clonotype: A much larger clone differs from this one at a single base, so this may be a read error. The rearrangement joins TRBV10-1 to TRBJ2-1, with 8 nucleotides matching TRBD2. Germline lookup yields CDR1 WNHNN and CDR2 SYGVQD (reference sequence). There are 16 residues in the CDR3. The CDR3 DNA reads as TGCGCCAGCAGTGACCAGAGCGGGAGCTCCTACAATGAGCTGTTCTTC. Its protein product is CASSDQSGSSYNELFF.

About this clonotype itself: The junction shows a germline mismatch at one end, possibly a read error. The rearrangement joins TRBV5-4 to TRBJ2-7; D is perhaps TRBD1 or TRBD2 (5 bases each). This CDR3 is 14 amino acids long. The germline CDR1 and CDR2 sequences are SGHNT and YYREEE (reference sequence). The CDR3 bases are TGTGCCAGCAGCAACTCGGGACGTGGGTACGAGCAATACTTC. This sequence encodes CASSNSGRGYEQYF.

Concerning this clonotype itself: At one end, the junction sequence differs from germline, possibly due to a read error. V usage is TRBV11-2 and J usage is TRBJ2-3; 7 nucleotides align to TRBD2. CDR3 size: 15 residues. Germline V gene sequence: CDR1 SGHAT, CDR2 FQNNGV. CDR3 loop: CASSLGGSGIDTQYF. The CDR3 DNA reads TGTGCCAGCAGCTTGGGCGGGAGTGGGATAGATACACAGTATTTT.

A word on this clonotype: This clone may be a read error of a much larger clone one base away. The V gene is TRBV4-1, the J gene TRBJ2-2; D is possibly TRBD1 (6 bases). The length of the CDR3 is 13 residues. CDR1 and CDR2 (germline): MGHRA, YSYEKL. The DNA of the CDR3 is TGCGCCAGCCGGACAGCGAACACCGTGGAGCTGTTTTTT. This sequence encodes CASRTANTVELFF.

The chain has TRBV18 and TRBJ2-2; 9 bases are shared with TRBD1. The CDR3 covers 17 residues. Germline assignment: CDR1 KGHSH and CDR2 LQKENI. Trimming cost V 1 base and J 6 bases; bases outside gene matches: 9. This CDR3 reads CASSPLPGQGEAGELFF. The CDR3 coding sequence is TGTGCCAGCTCACCACTGCCGGGACAGGGAGAGGCCGGGGAGCTGTTTTTT.

A remark on this clonotype: One end of the junction varies from germline; a read error may be responsible. Here the CDR3 reads CASRPLAGMNNEQFF. CDR3 bases: TGTGCCAGCAGACCCCTAGCGGGAATGAACAATGAACAGTTCTTC. The chain has TRBV6-2 or TRBV6-3 and TRBJ2-1, with 9 bases lining up with TRBD2. In germline, CDR1 is MNHEY, CDR2 SVGEGT. This CDR3 is 15 amino acids long.